This TCR beta chain was found in a study of shared clonotypes between healthy human individuals. Looking at the study overall: Three plates were used per donor for CD4 naive, three for CD4 memory, two for CD8 naive and one for CD8 memory. General study findings and limits: Among donors, sharing of clonotypes was expected to be affected by sequencing depth. Naive CD4 clonotypes overlapped across several donors at about 5.2%.

With regard to this clone: Its antigen is unknown.

Germline V gene data show CDR1 as PRHDT and CDR2 as FYEKMQ (reference sequence). The CDR3 extends over 17 amino acids. With V trimmed by 5 bases and J by 3 bases, 13 bases remained unmatched. The repertoire was sequenced with immunoSEQ multiplex PCR; TCRdb's copy has only in-frame clones and lacks some. Altogether around 720,000 clones are present, around three quarters being singletons, with the ten largest covering 1.5% to 2%. The chain is built from TRBV13 and TRBJ2-1; TRBD2 matches at 7 bases. The specimen sequenced was memory CD4+ T cells sorted from blood. Subset meaning: CD45RA-negative fraction. This receptor was taken from a woman aged 25 to 45 in good health. Here the CDR3 DNA reads TGTGCCAGCAGCCGATCTTTGCAGCGGGGCCACTACAATGAGCAGTTCTTC. It encodes CASSRSLQRGHYNEQFF.